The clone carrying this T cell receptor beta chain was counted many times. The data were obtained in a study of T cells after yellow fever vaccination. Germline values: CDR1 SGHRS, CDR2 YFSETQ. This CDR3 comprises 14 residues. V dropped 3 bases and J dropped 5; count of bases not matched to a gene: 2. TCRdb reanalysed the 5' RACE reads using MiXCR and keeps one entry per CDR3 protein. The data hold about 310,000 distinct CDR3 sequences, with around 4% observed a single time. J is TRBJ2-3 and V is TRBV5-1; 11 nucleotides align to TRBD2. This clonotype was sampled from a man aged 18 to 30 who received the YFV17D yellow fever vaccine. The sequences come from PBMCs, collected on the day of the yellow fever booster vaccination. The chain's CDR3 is CASSYTSGGDTQYF. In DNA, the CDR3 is TGCGCCAGCAGCTACACTAGCGGGGGAGATACGCAGTATTTT.